The 22 T cell receptor beta chains in this list originate from one sample, sequenced in a study of T cell responses to AZD1222 COVID-19 vaccine. Assay: immunoSEQ multiplex PCR; the TCRdb copy retains only in-frame clones and omits some. The sample consists of about 75,000 clones, roughly 87% of them appearing once. The sequences come from peripheral blood, collected 28 days after the second AZD1222 dose. The receptors derive from an adult who received the AZD1222 COVID-19 vaccine.

The chain is built from TRBV5-5 and TRBJ2-5; 9 nucleotides agree with TRBD2. The CDR3 runs 16 residues. CDR1 is SGHKS, CDR2 YYEKEE, per germline (reference sequence). Trimming at V came to 0 bases and at J to 1 base, leaving 4 bases not matched to a gene. The DNA of the CDR3 is TGTGCCAGCAGCTTGGGGGGACTAGCTCTCCAAGAGACCCAGTACTTC. Translated, it gives CASSLGGLALQETQYF.

The gene calls are TRBV3-1 (or the pseudogene TRBV3-2) and TRBJ2-3; D remains ambiguous. CDR3 length equals 18 residues. Trimming removed 6 bases from V and 1 base from J, with 23 bases in between. Germline V gene lookup returns CDR1 LGHDT and CDR2 YNNKEL (reference sequence). The CDR3 region is CASSQMVDLEAGTDTQYF. The CDR3 DNA reads TGTGCCAGCAGTCAGATGGTAGACCTCGAGGCGGGCACAGATACGCAGTATTTT.

The rearrangement links TRBV6-1 to TRBJ1-6; D uncertain. Trimming pared 2 bases from V and 9 bases from J, leaving 17 bases between. The germline V gene has CDR1 MNHNS and CDR2 SASEGT. The CDR3 sequence is 16 residues long. In DNA form, the CDR3 reads TGTGCCAGCAGTGAATTTAGTGAACCAGGATTTTCACCCCTCCACTTT. Amino acids: CASSEFSEPGFSPLHF.

The chain couples TRBV28 to TRBJ1-5; perhaps TRBD1 as D (6 bases). The CDR3 contains 14 residues. The V end was cut by 5 bases, the J end by 8 bases, with 16 bases between. Germline loops: CDR1 MDHEN, CDR2 SYDVKM. Written as DNA, the CDR3 is TGTGCCAGCAGTCAGGGGTCCCCAGAAAAGCCCCAGCATTTT. This sequence encodes CASSQGSPEKPQHF.

J is TRBJ1-2 and V is TRBV25-1; D possibly corresponds to TRBD1 (6 bases). Germline CDR1 MGHDK, CDR2 SYGVNS. The CDR3 is 13 residues long. The V and J ends lost 3 bases and 7 bases respectively, with 12 bases between them. This CDR3 is CASSDRQDGGYTF. The CDR3 DNA sequence: TGTGCCAGCAGTGATAGACAGGATGGTGGCTACACCTTC.

The V and J genes are TRBV23-1 and TRBJ2-1; D is perhaps TRBD2 (5 bases). TRBV23-1 qualifies as an ORF whose function is uncertain. CDR3 length: 13 residues. V shed 6 bases and J shed 11 bases, with 17 bases lying between them. The CDR3 sequence: CASSFWTGKKQFF. The CDR3 DNA reads TGCGCCAGCAGCTTTTGGACGGGAAAGAAGCAGTTCTTC.

V and J are TRBV7-8 and TRBJ1-5; D is perhaps TRBD1 (5 bases). Germline V gene data show CDR1 as SGHVS and CDR2 as FQNEAQ. The V gene lost 5 bases and the J gene lost 4 bases, with 12 bases spanning the gap. The CDR3 loop spans 14 amino acids. The CDR3 is CASSRGVINQPQHF. The CDR3 nucleotides read TGTGCCAGCAGCCGGGGGGTGATTAATCAGCCCCAGCATTTT.

This chain connects TRBV7-2 to TRBJ1-5, with D unresolved. The germline V gene has CDR1 SGHTA and CDR2 FQGNSA. The V gene lost 3 bases and the J gene lost 7 bases, with 10 bases spanning the gap. The CDR3 runs 13 residues. In DNA form, the CDR3 reads TGTGCCAGCAGCTTGGTTGGCGGACAGCCCCAGCATTTT. It specifies CASSLVGGQPQHF.

V usage is TRBV19 and J usage is TRBJ2-1, with a tentative D call TRBD1 (7 bases). The V end was cut by 6 bases, the J end by 6 bases, with 18 bases between. The length of the CDR3 is 15 residues. Germline lookup yields CDR1 LNHDA and CDR2 SQIVND (reference sequence). The DNA for the CDR3 is TGTGCCAGTAGCCCGATTCGGCAGGGGGGCAATGAGCAGTTCTTC. Its translation is CASSPIRQGGNEQFF.

This clone was picked up a small number of times. The V gene is TRBV28, the J gene TRBJ2-5; the D gene could be TRBD1 or TRBD2 (5 bases each). CDR3 size: 18 residues. V lost 4 bases, J lost 5 bases, and 26 bases lay in between. Germline assignment: CDR1 MDHEN and CDR2 SYDVKM. CDR3 residues: CASSSFRGQLAGYETQYF. The CDR3, as DNA: TGTGCCAGCAGTTCCTTTCGGGGCCAACTCGCCGGATATGAGACCCAGTACTTC.

The chain has TRBV7-3 and TRBJ2-3; unclear D gene. Germline V gene sequence: CDR1 SGHTA, CDR2 FQGTGA. V was cut by 0 bases and J by 4 bases, with 11 bases left in between. This CDR3 spans 15 amino acids. Here the CDR3 reads CASSLTVGPPDTQYF. CDR3 coding DNA: TGTGCCAGCAGCTTAACGGTCGGGCCCCCAGATACGCAGTATTTT.

The chain joins TRBV4-1 to TRBJ1-1, with 10 nucleotides matching TRBD1. V lost 6 bases, J lost 6 bases, and 10 bases stayed unmatched. The CDR3 totals 15 residues. From germline, CDR1 is MGHRA and CDR2 YSYEKL. CDR3 residues: CASSSPGQGRAEAFF. CDR3 coding DNA: TGCGCCAGCAGTTCCCCGGGACAGGGGAGGGCTGAAGCTTTCTTT.

This clone has only one observation. This sequence joins TRBV5-5 and TRBJ2-1, with 11 nucleotides matching TRBD1. Trimming took 4 bases from V and 6 from J; bases not matched to a gene: 6. The CDR3 has 15 amino acids. Germline-derived CDR1 and CDR2 are SGHKS and YYEKEE (reference sequence). CDR3 DNA sequence: TGTGCCAGCAGCGTGGACAGGGGGCTAGTCAATGAGCAGTTCTTC. Its translation is CASSVDRGLVNEQFF.

This clone was counted between two and nine times. The chain links TRBV11-1 to TRBJ2-7; D might be TRBD1 (6 bases). The CDR3 runs 14 residues. Germline loops: CDR1 SGHAT, CDR2 FQDESV (reference sequence). With 5 bases removed from V and 3 bases from J, the gap between germline ends came to 14 bases. CDR3 region: CASSRRTESYEQYF. Written as DNA, the CDR3 is TGTGCCAGCAGCAGAAGGACAGAAAGCTACGAGCAGTACTTC.

The chain has TRBV12-3 or TRBV12-4 and TRBJ1-2; D gene uncertain. V was shortened by 9 bases and J by 1 base, with 12 bases between the two germline ends. The CDR3 is 13 amino acids. The CDR3 nucleotides are TGTGCCAGTATAGGCCGAAATAACTATGGCTACACCTTC. This translates into CASIGRNNYGYTF.

The gene calls are TRBV10-3 and TRBJ2-5; TRBD1 matches 7 bases. Losses at the gene ends were 2 bases for V and 2 bases for J; bases not matched to a gene: 8. The CDR3 runs 16 residues. Per germline, CDR1 ENHRY and CDR2 SYGVKD. As DNA, the CDR3 is TGTGCCATCAGTGAGGACAGGGTGGCCCTGCAAGAGACCCAGTACTTC. Residues: CAISEDRVALQETQYF.

V gene TRBV7-3 combines with J gene TRBJ2-1; D possibly corresponds to TRBD1 (6 bases). Germline assignment: CDR1 SGHTA and CDR2 FQGTGA. The V and J ends lost 6 bases and 1 base respectively, with 10 bases between them. The CDR3 loop spans 14 amino acids. The CDR3 nucleotides are TGTGCCAGCAGTAGGACAGCATCCTACAATGAGCAGTTCTTC. Translation gives CASSRTASYNEQFF.

The chain is built from TRBV6-2 or TRBV6-3 and TRBJ2-5; 8 positions match TRBD2. J was trimmed by 0 bases and V by 5 bases; bases with no gene match: 11. The CDR3 spans 17 residues. Germline CDR1 MNHEY, CDR2 SVGEGT. The CDR3 DNA reads TGTGCCAGCAGTCGCCCCCCCTGGCGGGGGGACCAAGAGACCCAGTACTTC. This gives the protein CASSRPPWRGDQETQYF.

The genes are TRBV5-1 and TRBJ1-4; TRBD1 matches 12 bases. Germline V gives CDR1 SGHRS, CDR2 YFSETQ. The CDR3 consists of 14 residues. V lost 5 bases, J lost 8 bases, and 4 bases stayed unmatched. The CDR3 DNA reads as TGCGCCAGCAGAGCCGGGACAGGGGGCGAAAAACTGTTTTTT. The encoded protein is CASRAGTGGEKLFF.

The chain joins TRBV19 to TRBJ2-4, with D perhaps TRBD1 (6 bases). Germline CDR1 is LNHDA and CDR2 is SQIVND (reference sequence). V was clipped by 0 bases and J by 11 bases, with 11 bases between them. CDR3 length: 13 residues. CDR3 nucleotide sequence: TGTGCCAGTAGTATAGATGGGGGCGAGGTTCAGTACTTC. Residues: CASSIDGGEVQYF.

The chain joins TRBV7-6 to TRBJ1-1; no definite D call. Per the germline V gene, CDR1 is SGHVS and CDR2 is FNYEAQ. This CDR3 spans 13 amino acids. Trimming took off 4 bases at V and 1 base at J, with 7 bases between the two ends. The CDR3 DNA reads TGTGCCAGCAGCTCTCAGAGGAACACTGAAGCTTTCTTT. Its protein is CASSSQRNTEAFF.

The V call is TRBV9, the J call TRBJ2-2; D ambiguous. V was clipped by 0 bases and J by 2 bases, with 8 bases between them. Per germline, CDR1 SGDLS and CDR2 YYNGEE. This CDR3 has 15 amino acids. DNA of the CDR3: TGTGCCAGCAGCGTAGTTCCAGCTAACACCGGGGAGCTGTTTTTT. It encodes CASSVVPANTGELFF. The full variable domain, in which reference TRBV9 and TRBJ2-2 provide the parts outside the CDR3, is DSGVTQTPKHLITATGQRVTLRCSPRSGDLSVYWYQQSLDQGLQFLIQYYNGEERAKGNILERFSAQQFPDLHSELNLSSLELGDSALYFCASSVVPANTGELFFGEGSRLTVL.